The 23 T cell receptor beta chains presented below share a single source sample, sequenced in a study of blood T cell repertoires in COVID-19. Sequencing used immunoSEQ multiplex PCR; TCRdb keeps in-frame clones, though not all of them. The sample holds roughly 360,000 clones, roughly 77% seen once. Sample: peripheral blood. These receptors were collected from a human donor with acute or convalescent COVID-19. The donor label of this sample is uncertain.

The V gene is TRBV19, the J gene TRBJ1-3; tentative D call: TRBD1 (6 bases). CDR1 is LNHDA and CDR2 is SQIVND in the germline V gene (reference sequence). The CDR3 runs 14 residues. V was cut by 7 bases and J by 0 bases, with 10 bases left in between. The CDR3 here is CASISGDSGNTIYF. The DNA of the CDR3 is TGTGCCAGTATATCAGGGGACTCTGGAAACACCATATATTTT.

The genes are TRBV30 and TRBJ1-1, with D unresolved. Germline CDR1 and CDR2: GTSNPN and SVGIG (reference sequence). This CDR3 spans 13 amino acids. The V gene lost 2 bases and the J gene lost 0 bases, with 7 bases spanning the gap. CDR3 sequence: CAWSLQMNTEAFF. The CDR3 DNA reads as TGTGCCTGGAGTTTACAGATGAACACTGAAGCTTTCTTT.

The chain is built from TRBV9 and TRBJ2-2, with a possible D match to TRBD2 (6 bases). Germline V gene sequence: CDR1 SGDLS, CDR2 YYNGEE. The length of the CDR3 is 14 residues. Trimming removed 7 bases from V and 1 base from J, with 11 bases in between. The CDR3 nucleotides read TGTGCCAGCGGGGCGCGGGGGAACACCGGGGAGCTGTTTTTT. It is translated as CASGARGNTGELFF.

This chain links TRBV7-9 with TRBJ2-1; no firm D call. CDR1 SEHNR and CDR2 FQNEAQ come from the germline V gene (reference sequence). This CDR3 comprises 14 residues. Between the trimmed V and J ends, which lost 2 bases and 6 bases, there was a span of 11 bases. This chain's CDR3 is CASSLSHLINEQFF. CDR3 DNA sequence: TGTGCCAGCAGCTTATCCCACTTGATCAATGAGCAGTTCTTC.

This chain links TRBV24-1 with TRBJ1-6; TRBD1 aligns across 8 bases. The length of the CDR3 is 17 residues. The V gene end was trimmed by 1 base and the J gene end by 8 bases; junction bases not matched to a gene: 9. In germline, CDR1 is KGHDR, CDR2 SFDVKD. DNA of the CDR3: TGTGCCACCAGTGATTTTCGAAGTCAGGGACAGGATTCACCCCTCCACTTT. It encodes CATSDFRSQGQDSPLHF.

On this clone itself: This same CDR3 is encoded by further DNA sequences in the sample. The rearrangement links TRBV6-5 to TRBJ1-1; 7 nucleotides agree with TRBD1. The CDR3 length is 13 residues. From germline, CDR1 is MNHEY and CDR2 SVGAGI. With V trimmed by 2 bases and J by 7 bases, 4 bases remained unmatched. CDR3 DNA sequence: TGTGCCAGCAGTTACAGACAGGGTTATGAAGCTTTCTTT. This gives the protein CASSYRQGYEAFF.

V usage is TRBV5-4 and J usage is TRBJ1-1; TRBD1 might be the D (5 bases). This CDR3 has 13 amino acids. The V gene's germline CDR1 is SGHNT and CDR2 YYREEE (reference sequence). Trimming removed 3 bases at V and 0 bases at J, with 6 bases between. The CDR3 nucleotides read TGTGCCAGCAGCTGGGGGGTGAACACTGAAGCTTTCTTT. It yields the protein CASSWGVNTEAFF.

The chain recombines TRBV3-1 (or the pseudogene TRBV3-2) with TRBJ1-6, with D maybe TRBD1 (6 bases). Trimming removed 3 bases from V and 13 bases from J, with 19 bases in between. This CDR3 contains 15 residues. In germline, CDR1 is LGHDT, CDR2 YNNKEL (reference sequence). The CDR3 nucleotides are TGTGCCAGCAGCCAGATTCCCAGGGGAATTGTTCCCCTCCACTTT. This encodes CASSQIPRGIVPLHF.

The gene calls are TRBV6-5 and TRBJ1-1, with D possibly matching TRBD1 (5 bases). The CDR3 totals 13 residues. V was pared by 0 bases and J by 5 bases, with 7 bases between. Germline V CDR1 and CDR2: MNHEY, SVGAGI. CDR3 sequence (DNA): TGTGCCAGCAGTTACTCGGGGGGAACTGAAGCTTTCTTT. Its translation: CASSYSGGTEAFF.

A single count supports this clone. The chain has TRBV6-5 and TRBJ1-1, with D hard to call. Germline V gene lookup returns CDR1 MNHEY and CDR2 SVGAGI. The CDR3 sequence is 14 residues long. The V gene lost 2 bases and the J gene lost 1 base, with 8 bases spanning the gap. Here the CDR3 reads CASSYVGSNTEAFF. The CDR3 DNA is TGTGCCAGCAGTTACGTGGGCTCGAACACTGAAGCTTTCTTT.

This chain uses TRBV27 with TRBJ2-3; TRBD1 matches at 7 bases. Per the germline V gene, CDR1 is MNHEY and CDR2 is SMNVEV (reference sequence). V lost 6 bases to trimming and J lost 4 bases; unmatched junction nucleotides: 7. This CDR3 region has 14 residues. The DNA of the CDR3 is TGTGCCAGCAGGAGGGACAGCCCCCCAGATACGCAGTATTTT. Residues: CASRRDSPPDTQYF.

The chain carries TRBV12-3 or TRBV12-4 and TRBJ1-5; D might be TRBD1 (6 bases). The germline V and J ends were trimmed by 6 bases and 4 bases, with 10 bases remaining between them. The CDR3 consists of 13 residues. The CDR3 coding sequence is TGTGCCAGCAGACAGGGCCCGAATCAGCCCCAGCATTTT. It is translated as CASRQGPNQPQHF.

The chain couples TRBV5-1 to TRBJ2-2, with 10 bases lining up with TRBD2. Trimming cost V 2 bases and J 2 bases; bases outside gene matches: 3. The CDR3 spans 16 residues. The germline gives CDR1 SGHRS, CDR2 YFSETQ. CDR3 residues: CASSFSGGPNTGELFF. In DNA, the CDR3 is TGCGCCAGCAGCTTTAGCGGGGGGCCCAACACCGGGGAGCTGTTTTTT.

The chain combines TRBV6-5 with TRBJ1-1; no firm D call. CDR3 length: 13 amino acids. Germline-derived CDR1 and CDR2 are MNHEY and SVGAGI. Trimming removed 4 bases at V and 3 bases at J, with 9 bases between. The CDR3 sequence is CASSSGWYTEAFF. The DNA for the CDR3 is TGTGCCAGCAGTTCCGGGTGGTACACTGAAGCTTTCTTT.

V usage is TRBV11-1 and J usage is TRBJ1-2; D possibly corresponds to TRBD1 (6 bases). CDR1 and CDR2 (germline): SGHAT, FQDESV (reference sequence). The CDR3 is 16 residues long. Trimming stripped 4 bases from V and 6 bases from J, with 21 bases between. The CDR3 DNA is TGTGCCAGCAGCTCGTCCGGACAGCGACGTGTTAATGGCTACACCTTC. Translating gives CASSSSGQRRVNGYTF.

The CDR3 DNA is TGTGCCTGGAAGTACGGGACAGGGGCCTATGGCTACACCTTC. Protein product: CAWKYGTGAYGYTF. The rearrangement uses TRBV30 and TRBJ1-2; TRBD1 matches 10 bases. The CDR3 covers 14 residues. The germline gives CDR1 GTSNPN, CDR2 SVGIG (reference sequence). V lost 4 bases to trimming and J lost 4 bases; unmatched junction nucleotides: 6.

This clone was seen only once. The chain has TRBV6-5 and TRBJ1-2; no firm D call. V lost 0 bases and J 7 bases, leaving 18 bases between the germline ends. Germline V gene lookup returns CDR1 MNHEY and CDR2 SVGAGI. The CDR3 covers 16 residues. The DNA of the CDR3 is TGTGCCAGCAGTTACTCCCCGGGAGAGGCACTTGGTGGCTACACCTTC. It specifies CASSYSPGEALGGYTF.

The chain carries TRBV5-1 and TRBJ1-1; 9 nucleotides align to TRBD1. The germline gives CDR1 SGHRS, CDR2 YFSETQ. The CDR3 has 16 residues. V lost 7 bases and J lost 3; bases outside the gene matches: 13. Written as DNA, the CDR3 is TGCGCCAGCCGGGGTGGGACAGGGCGTCTCCACACTGAAGCTTTCTTT. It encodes CASRGGTGRLHTEAFF.

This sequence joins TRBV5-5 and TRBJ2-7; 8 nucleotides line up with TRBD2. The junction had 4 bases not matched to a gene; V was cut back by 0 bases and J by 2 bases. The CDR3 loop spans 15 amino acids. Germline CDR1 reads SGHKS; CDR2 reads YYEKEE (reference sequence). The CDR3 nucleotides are TGTGCCAGCAGCTTGGTATGGGGACTAGCCTACGAGCAGTACTTC. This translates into CASSLVWGLAYEQYF.

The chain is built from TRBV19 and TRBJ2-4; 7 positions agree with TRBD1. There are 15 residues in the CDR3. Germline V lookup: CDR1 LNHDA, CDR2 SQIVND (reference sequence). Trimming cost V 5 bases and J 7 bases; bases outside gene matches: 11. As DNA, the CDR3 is TGTGCCAGTAGTCCCGACAGGGAATTCAGGAACATTCAGTACTTC. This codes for CASSPDREFRNIQYF.

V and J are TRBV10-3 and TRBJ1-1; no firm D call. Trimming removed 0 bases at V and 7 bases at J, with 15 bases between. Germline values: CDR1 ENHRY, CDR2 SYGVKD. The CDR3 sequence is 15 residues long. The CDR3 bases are TGTGCCATCAGTGAGTCGACTCTCCGAGTCGGTGAAGCTTTCTTT. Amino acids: CAISESTLRVGEAFF.

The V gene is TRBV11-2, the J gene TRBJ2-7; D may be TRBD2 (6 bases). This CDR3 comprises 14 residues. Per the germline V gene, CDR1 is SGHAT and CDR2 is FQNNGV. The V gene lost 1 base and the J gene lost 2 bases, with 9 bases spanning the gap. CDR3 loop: CASSLALAAYEQYF. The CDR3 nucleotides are TGTGCCAGCAGCTTAGCACTAGCTGCCTACGAGCAGTACTTC.

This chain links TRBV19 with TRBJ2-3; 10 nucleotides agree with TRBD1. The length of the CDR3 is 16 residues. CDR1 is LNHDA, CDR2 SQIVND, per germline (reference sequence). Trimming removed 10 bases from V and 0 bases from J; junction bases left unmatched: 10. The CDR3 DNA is TGTGCCACCCGGGACAGGGGATTCTCTAGCACAGATACGCAGTATTTT. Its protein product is CATRDRGFSSTDTQYF. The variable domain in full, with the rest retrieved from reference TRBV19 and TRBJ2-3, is DGGITQSPKYLFRKEGQNVTLSCEQNLNHDAMYWYRQDPGQGLRLIYYSQIVNDFQKGDIAEGYSVSREKKESFPLTVTSAQKNPTAFYLCATRDRGFSSTDTQYFGPGTRLTVL.